These 2 T cell receptor beta chains were sequenced from one sample in a study of T cell repertoires in cytomegalovirus infection. No antigen is known for these receptors. Each CDR3 protein gets one entry after TCRdb re-called the reads with MiXCR. The repertoire holds approximately 1,000,000 distinct CDR3 sequences, around a third seen once, with more than 13% in the top ten. The sample consisted of cultured CD8+ T cells from PBMCs, taken from culture after CMV antigen stimulation. The receptors here all came from a human donor in good health (CMV status not recorded). Some clones in this sample may be carry-over from other donors' samples.

The gene calls are TRBV29-1 and TRBJ2-7; 7 bases map to TRBD2. Trimming removed 0 bases from V and 4 bases from J; junction bases left unmatched: 9. CDR1 and CDR2 from the germline V gene are SQVTM and ANQGSEA. This CDR3 contains 15 residues. This CDR3 reads CSVEDWQGGGYEQYF. CDR3 DNA: TGCAGCGTTGAAGATTGGCAGGGCGGGGGATACGAGCAGTACTTC.

J is TRBJ2-7 and V is TRBV7-9; 7 bases are a match to TRBD2. Per the germline V gene, CDR1 is SEHNR and CDR2 is FQNEAQ (reference sequence). Losses at the gene ends were 1 base for V and 1 base for J; bases not matched to a gene: 10. The CDR3 totals 17 residues. The CDR3 DNA reads TGTGCCAGCAGCTTAGAAGGGTATAGGGGAGGGTCCTACGAGCAGTACTTC. The encoded protein is CASSLEGYRGGSYEQYF.